This TCR beta chain appears in the sequencing data of a study of OX40 agonist ivuxolimab in advanced cancers. Points from the study as a whole: Among some nonresponders, normalized T-cell clonal expansion was also low. Expanded clones were, on average, more numerous in CD8+ T cells than in CD4+.

The assay was immunoSEQ multiplex PCR, and TCRdb's table has in-frame clones only and misses some. The data show 35,000 to 50,000 clones, with 80% to 90% seen just once and over 0.55% held by the top ten. Germline assignment: CDR1 MNHEY and CDR2 SMNVEV (reference sequence). The V end was cut by 2 bases, the J end by 0 bases, with 4 bases between. The CDR3 is 13 amino acids. This clone was observed once. Its matching antigen is unknown. The specimen comprised CD4+ or CD8+ T cells sorted from blood, sampled in a trial of the OX40 agonist ivuxolimab. V is TRBV27 and J is TRBJ1-2; D uncertain. This TCR came from an adult with an advanced solid tumor such as melanoma, head and neck, liver or kidney cancer. In DNA, the CDR3 is TGTGCCAGCAGTTTAATAGCTAACTATGGCTACACCTTC. Amino acid sequence: CASSLIANYGYTF.